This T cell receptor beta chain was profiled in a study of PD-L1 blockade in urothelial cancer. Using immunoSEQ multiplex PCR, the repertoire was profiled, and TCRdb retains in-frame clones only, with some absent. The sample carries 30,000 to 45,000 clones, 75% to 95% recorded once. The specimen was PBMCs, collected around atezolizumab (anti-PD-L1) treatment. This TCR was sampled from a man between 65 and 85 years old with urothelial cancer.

This chain's CDR3 is CASSLAEGGYTF. DNA of the CDR3: TGTGCCAGCAGTTTAGCAGAGGGTGGCTACACCTTC. The J gene is TRBJ1-2, the V gene TRBV28, with no clear D. Looked up from germline, CDR1 is MDHEN and CDR2 is SYDVKM. This CDR3 has 12 amino acids. V was clipped by 2 bases and J by 7 bases, with 8 bases between them.